Listed here are 27 T cell receptor beta chains from one sample, sequenced in a study of CD8 T cells in Susac syndrome. After extraction with the RNeasy kit, roughly 0.45 to 1 ug of the RNA was reverse transcribed using random hexamers. TCRdb called the immunoSEQ multiplex PCR reads again in MiXCR, with one record for every CDR3 protein. The sample consists of about 300,000 distinct CDR3 sequences, around nine tenths of them appearing once. Sequenced material: CD8+ T cells from PBMCs. All receptors derive from a human donor with multiple sclerosis.

V is TRBV15 and J is TRBJ2-7; D perhaps matches TRBD2 (5 bases). The germline gives CDR1 LNHNV, CDR2 YYDKDF (reference sequence). V lost 5 bases to trimming and J lost 4 bases, with 12 bases between them. The CDR3 sequence is 13 residues long. The CDR3 here is CATSGGEGYEQYF. The DNA of the CDR3 is TGTGCCACCAGCGGAGGTGAGGGATACGAGCAGTACTTC. The whole variable domain, remainder taken from reference TRBV15 and TRBJ2-7, is DAMVIQNPRYQVTQFGKPVTLSCSQTLNHNVMYWYQQKSSQAPKLLFHYYDKDFNNEADTPDNFQSRRPNTSFCFLDIRSPGLGDTAMYLCATSGGEGYEQYFGPGTRLTVT.

The genes are TRBV24-1 and TRBJ2-5; D might be TRBD1 (5 bases). Germline V gene lookup returns CDR1 KGHDR and CDR2 SFDVKD. The CDR3 covers 15 residues. Trimming cost V 4 bases and J 2 bases, with 13 bases left between them. The DNA for the CDR3 is TGTGCCACCAGTGAACCAGGGTCGTGGCAAGAGACCCAGTACTTC. Its translation: CATSEPGSWQETQYF.

The chain is built from TRBV27 and TRBJ1-1; D possibly corresponds to TRBD1 (5 bases). Germline V gene data show CDR1 as MNHEY and CDR2 as SMNVEV (reference sequence). Deletions cut 4 bases from V and 6 bases from J, with 12 bases between. The CDR3 consists of 13 residues. The chain's CDR3 is CASSSGGIAEAFF. In DNA form, the CDR3 reads TGTGCCAGCAGTTCTGGGGGGATCGCTGAAGCTTTCTTT.

The rearrangement links TRBV14 to TRBJ2-7; 10 nucleotides agree with TRBD2. Germline CDR1 SGHDN, CDR2 FVKESK. The trim removed 4 bases at V and 0 bases at J, leaving 12 bases unmatched. This CDR3 spans 18 amino acids. In nucleotides, the CDR3 is TGTGCCAGCAGCCTCCACAGGATAGCGGGAGGCACCTCCTACGAGCAGTACTTC. Protein: CASSLHRIAGGTSYEQYF. The whole variable domain, filled in from reference TRBV14 and TRBJ2-7, reads EAGVTQFPSHSVIEKGQTVTLRCDPISGHDNLYWYRRVMGKEIKFLLHFVKESKQDESGMPNNRFLAERTGGTYSTLKVQPAELEDSGVYFCASSLHRIAGGTSYEQYFGPGTRLTVT.

The V gene is TRBV28, the J gene TRBJ2-3, with TRBD2 matching 13 bases. Losses at the gene ends were 4 bases for V and 0 bases for J; bases not matched to a gene: 4. Germline CDR1 is MDHEN and CDR2 is SYDVKM. CDR3 length: 17 residues. DNA of the CDR3: TGTGCCAGCAGTTGGACTAGCGGGAGCTCTAGCACAGATACGCAGTATTTT. Encoded protein: CASSWTSGSSSTDTQYF. Supplemented by reference TRBV28 and TRBJ2-3, the full variable domain reads DVKVTQSSRYLVKRTGEKVFLECVQDMDHENMFWYRQDPGLGLRLIYFSYDVKMKEKGDIPEGYSVSREKKERFSLILESASTNQTSMYLCASSWTSGSSSTDTQYFGPGTRLTVL.

This chain joins TRBV13 and TRBJ2-1, with 8 positions matching TRBD1. V lost 6 bases to trimming and J lost 4 bases; unmatched junction nucleotides: 5. The CDR3 loop spans 14 amino acids. Looked up from germline, CDR1 is PRHDT and CDR2 is FYEKMQ (reference sequence). The CDR3 protein is CASRRQGIYNEQFF. The CDR3 DNA reads TGTGCCAGCAGACGACAGGGGATTTACAATGAGCAGTTCTTC.

The CDR3 bases are TGTGCCAGCAGCTCCACACTTAATGAGCAGTTCTTC. This codes for CASSSTLNEQFF. The chain links TRBV5-4 to TRBJ2-1; D not certain. Deletions cut 3 bases from V and 7 bases from J, with 8 bases between. Germline V gene lookup returns CDR1 SGHNT and CDR2 YYREEE (reference sequence). The CDR3 is 12 residues long.

The chain recombines TRBV7-9 with TRBJ2-1, with D hard to call. V dropped 2 bases and J dropped 0 bases, with 17 bases sitting between them. The CDR3 has 18 residues. Per germline, CDR1 SEHNR and CDR2 FQNEAQ (reference sequence). The DNA of the CDR3 is TGTGCCAGCAGCTTATCAGTGTTGCGCCCTAGCTCCTACAATGAGCAGTTCTTC. Its protein product is CASSLSVLRPSSYNEQFF.

The chain combines TRBV20-1 with TRBJ2-7; 8 bases are shared with TRBD1. V trimming: 3 bases; J trimming: 2 bases; junction bases outside the gene matches: 9. The CDR3 has 15 residues. Germline assignment: CDR1 DFQATT and CDR2 SNEGSKA (reference sequence). In DNA, the CDR3 is TGCAGTGCTAGCCATCCAGGGGGCGCCCCCTACGAGCAGTACTTC. Encoded protein: CSASHPGGAPYEQYF.

This sequence joins TRBV30 and TRBJ2-5; 8 bases match TRBD1. The CDR3 sequence is 14 residues long. Germline V CDR1 and CDR2: GTSNPN, SVGIG (reference sequence). After removal of 0 bases from V and 4 bases from J, the junction contained 4 bases not matched to a gene. The chain's CDR3 is CAWSVGQGRETQYF. The CDR3 nucleotides are TGTGCCTGGAGTGTTGGACAGGGAAGAGAGACCCAGTACTTC. The whole variable domain, filled in from reference TRBV30 and TRBJ2-5, reads SQTIHQWPATLVQPVGSPLSLECTVEGTSNPNLYWYRQAAGRGLQLLFYSVGIGQISSEVPQNLSASRPQDRQFILSSKKLLLSDSGFYLCAWSVGQGRETQYFGPGTRLLVL.

V usage is TRBV5-4 and J usage is TRBJ2-5, with TRBD2 as a possible D gene (6 bases). The CDR3 extends over 14 amino acids. V shed 4 bases and J shed 4 bases, with 14 bases lying between them. Germline V gene lookup returns CDR1 SGHNT and CDR2 YYREEE (reference sequence). CDR3 sequence (DNA): TGTGCCAGCAGCCCACTGGGAGCGGGAGAGACCCAGTACTTC. Amino acid sequence: CASSPLGAGETQYF.

The rearrangement uses TRBV25-1 and TRBJ1-1; D uncertain. This CDR3 contains 13 residues. CDR1 MGHDK and CDR2 SYGVNS come from the germline V gene. The V end lost 2 bases, the J end lost 8 bases, and 12 bases lay between the germline ends. This CDR3 reads CASSETGLGEAFF. The DNA for the CDR3 is TGTGCCAGCAGTGAAACGGGGTTGGGGGAAGCTTTCTTT. The full variable domain, in which reference TRBV25-1 and TRBJ1-1 provide the parts outside the CDR3, is EADIYQTPRYLVIGTGKKITLECSQTMGHDKMYWYQQDPGMELHLIHYSYGVNSTEKGDLSSESTVSRIRTEHFPLTLESARPSHTSQYLCASSETGLGEAFFGQGTRLTVV.

This clonotype appeared once. The chain has TRBV7-2 and TRBJ2-2, with D unclear. The germline V and J ends were trimmed by 7 bases and 2 bases, with 8 bases remaining between them. The CDR3 is made up of 13 amino acids. CDR1 is SGHTA, CDR2 FQGNSA, per germline. The CDR3 protein is CASKATNTGELFF. The CDR3 nucleotides are TGTGCCAGCAAAGCGACCAACACCGGGGAGCTGTTTTTT.

The J gene is TRBJ2-1, the V gene TRBV6-5; 12 nucleotides match TRBD2. This CDR3 region has 18 residues. Germline V gene sequence: CDR1 MNHEY, CDR2 SVGAGI. V gave up 1 base and J gave up 5 bases; unmatched junction bases: 9. CDR3 sequence: CASSYWLAGGQVDNEQFF. DNA for the CDR3: TGTGCCAGCAGTTACTGGCTAGCGGGAGGGCAGGTAGACAATGAGCAGTTCTTC.

The chain recombines TRBV20-1 with TRBJ2-1, with unresolved D. Germline assignment: CDR1 DFQATT and CDR2 SNEGSKA (reference sequence). V dropped 4 bases and J dropped 9 bases, with 16 bases sitting between them. The CDR3 is 13 amino acids. The CDR3 is CSANEVGMGEQFF. CDR3 coding DNA: TGCAGTGCTAACGAGGTGGGGATGGGTGAGCAGTTCTTC.

This chain uses TRBV7-6 with TRBJ2-3; D possibly corresponds to TRBD1 (5 bases). V gave up 2 bases and J gave up 1 base, with 10 bases separating them. This CDR3 is built from 15 residues. Germline assignment: CDR1 SGHVS and CDR2 FNYEAQ. As DNA, the CDR3 is TGTGCCAGCAGCTTACCCCAAGGGGGCACAGATACGCAGTATTTT. Its translation: CASSLPQGGTDTQYF.

This rearrangement joins TRBV9 to TRBJ1-5; D might be TRBD1 (6 bases). This CDR3 contains 14 residues. Trimming removed 4 bases at V and 9 bases at J, with 17 bases between. In germline, CDR1 is SGDLS, CDR2 YYNGEE. The CDR3 DNA follows: TGTGCCAGCAGCCCCGGGACATCGGGACGGCCCCAGCATTTT. It is translated as CASSPGTSGRPQHF.

This clonotype appeared once. The rearrangement uses TRBV6-2 or TRBV6-3 and TRBJ2-7; D is perhaps TRBD1 (6 bases). Trimming took off 5 bases at V and 8 bases at J, with 25 bases between the two ends. The length of the CDR3 is 16 residues. The germline V gene has CDR1 MNHEY and CDR2 SVGEGT. The DNA of the CDR3 is TGTGCCAGCAGTATACCCTCGGTCCAGGGGAATGGAAAGCAGTACTTC. Translation gives CASSIPSVQGNGKQYF.

This clonotype was seen more than once but under ten times. This chain joins TRBV15 and TRBJ2-1; the match to TRBD2 covers 10 bases. V gave up 6 bases and J gave up 6 bases; unmatched junction bases: 5. The length of the CDR3 is 14 residues. Germline V CDR1 and CDR2: LNHNV, YYDKDF (reference sequence). CDR3 coding DNA: TGTGCCACCAGTAGGTCTAGCGGGGGCAATGAGCAGTTCTTC. Its translation: CATSRSSGGNEQFF.

This chain joins TRBV5-1 and TRBJ2-1; D not resolved. V was shortened by 7 bases and J by 2 bases, with 25 bases between the two germline ends. Germline V lookup: CDR1 SGHRS, CDR2 YFSETQ. The CDR3 sequence is 18 residues long. In DNA form, the CDR3 reads TGCGCCAGCGGGGTCCTCTCTGGGCTCGGTGCGCCCTACAATGAGCAGTTCTTC. It encodes CASGVLSGLGAPYNEQFF.

The chain has TRBV20-1 and TRBJ2-5; 9 bases match TRBD2. There are 17 residues in the CDR3. V was clipped by 1 base and J by 4 bases; unmatched bases: 13. The germline V gene has CDR1 DFQATT and CDR2 SNEGSKA (reference sequence). The CDR3 loop is CSARAILSGRERETQYF. In DNA form, the CDR3 reads TGCAGTGCTAGAGCAATTCTTAGCGGGAGAGAAAGAGAGACCCAGTACTTC.

The rearrangement links TRBV6-2 or TRBV6-3 to TRBJ2-2; perhaps TRBD1 as D (7 bases). V lost 2 bases, J lost 4 bases, and 20 bases lay in between. This CDR3 has 18 amino acids. Germline V gene sequence: CDR1 MNHEY, CDR2 SVGEGT. The CDR3 DNA follows: TGTGCCAGCAGTTACGCTAATGTGCCAGGGGGGAGCACCGGGGAGCTGTTTTTT. Translating gives CASSYANVPGGSTGELFF.

This chain uses TRBV2 with TRBJ2-7; D ambiguous. The germline gives CDR1 SNHLY, CDR2 FYNNEI. There are 14 residues in the CDR3. V lost 7 bases and J 4 bases, leaving 17 bases between the germline ends. In DNA, the CDR3 is TGTGCCAGCACCCCCAGAGAGGCAGTGTACGAGCAGTACTTC. Translating gives CASTPREAVYEQYF.

This clonotype was counted once. This sequence joins TRBV27 and TRBJ2-5; 7 bases are shared with TRBD1. The CDR3 is 16 amino acids. V was pared by 5 bases and J by 1 base, with 10 bases of the junction left unmatched. CDR1 is MNHEY and CDR2 is SMNVEV in the germline V gene (reference sequence). The CDR3 DNA sequence: TGTGCCAGCAGTGCCCTGGGAACAGGGGTCCAAGAGACCCAGTACTTC. Protein product: CASSALGTGVQETQYF.

A single count supports this clonotype. J is TRBJ1-5 and V is TRBV7-6; TRBD1 might be the D (6 bases). The length of the CDR3 is 15 residues. The germline gives CDR1 SGHVS, CDR2 FNYEAQ. Trimming removed 1 base from V and 4 bases from J, with 11 bases in between. CDR3 amino acids: CASSLDPGANQPQHF. In DNA, the CDR3 is TGTGCCAGCAGCTTAGATCCGGGGGCGAATCAGCCCCAGCATTTT.

V gene TRBV4-1 combines with J gene TRBJ2-7; TRBD1 might be the D (6 bases). Germline CDR1 MGHRA, CDR2 YSYEKL. The CDR3 has 16 amino acids. Between the trimmed V and J ends, which lost 3 bases and 3 bases, there was a span of 18 bases. CDR3: CASSQIVTGFSYEQYF. As DNA, the CDR3 is TGCGCCAGCAGCCAGATCGTGACAGGATTCAGCTACGAGCAGTACTTC.

The rearrangement links TRBV4-2 to TRBJ2-3; the D gene is possibly TRBD1 (6 bases). The germline CDR1 and CDR2 sequences are LGHNA and YNFKEQ. This CDR3 comprises 12 residues. Between the trimmed V and J ends, which lost 0 bases and 8 bases, there was a span of 6 bases. This CDR3 is CASSQEGATQYF. CDR3 nucleotides: TGTGCCAGCAGCCAAGAGGGGGCTACGCAGTATTTT.